This T cell receptor beta chain is from a study of cytomegalovirus exposure and HLA in healthy donors. About the research overall: Approximately 85 million unique TCRs from HLA-typed donors were held in an early release of data.

PCR amplification relied on 60 Vbeta primers (plus 13 Jbeta primers). TCRdb's copy holds only in-frame clones and misses some; the assay was immunoSEQ multiplex PCR. This table holds roughly 120,000 clones, around 81% found once. Trimming pared 4 bases from V and 2 bases from J, leaving 12 bases between. From germline, CDR1 is LNHDA and CDR2 SQIVND (reference sequence). CDR3 length equals 16 residues. The chain joins TRBV19 to TRBJ2-6; tentatively, D is TRBD2 (7 bases). The receptor was derived from a woman between 25 and 40 years old in good health and CMV-seronegative. The sequencing input was PBMCs. The CDR3 spells CASSKGGEPGANVLTF. The CDR3 DNA follows: TGTGCCAGTAGTAAGGGGGGGGAGCCTGGGGCCAACGTCCTGACTTTC.